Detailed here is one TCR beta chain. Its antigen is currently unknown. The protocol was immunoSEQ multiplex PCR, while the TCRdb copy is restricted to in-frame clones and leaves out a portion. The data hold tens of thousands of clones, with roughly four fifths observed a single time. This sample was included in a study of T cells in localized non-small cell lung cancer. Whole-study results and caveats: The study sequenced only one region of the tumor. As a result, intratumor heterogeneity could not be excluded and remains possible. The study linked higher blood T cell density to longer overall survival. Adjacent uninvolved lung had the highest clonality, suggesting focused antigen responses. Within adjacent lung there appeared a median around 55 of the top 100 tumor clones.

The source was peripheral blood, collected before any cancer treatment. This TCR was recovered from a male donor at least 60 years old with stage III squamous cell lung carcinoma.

In DNA, the CDR3 is TGTGCCTGGAGTGCAGCCGGGACAGGGGGTTCACCCCTCCACTTT. It encodes CAWSAAGTGGSPLHF. The chain employs TRBV30 and TRBJ1-6; 11 bases are a match to TRBD1. This CDR3 has 15 amino acids. Trimming cost V 1 base and J 9 bases; bases outside gene matches: 5. CDR1 GTSNPN and CDR2 SVGIG come from the germline V gene (reference sequence). The full variable domain, rest sourced from reference TRBV30 and TRBJ1-6, is SQTIHQWPATLVQPVGSPLSLECTVEGTSNPNLYWYRQAAGRGLQLLFYSVGIGQISSEVPQNLSASRPQDRQFILSSKKLLLSDSGFYLCAWSAAGTGGSPLHFGNGTRLTVT.